This TCR beta chain derives from a study of blood T cell repertoires in COVID-19. Germline V gene data show CDR1 as LGHNA and CDR2 as YNFKEQ. Deletions cut 0 bases from V and 6 bases from J, with 9 bases between. The CDR3 spans 15 residues. Produced via immunoSEQ multiplex PCR; TCRdb's table is partial and in-frame only. The sample yields around 300,000 clones, about 86% seen once. The chain combines TRBV4-2 with TRBJ1-6; D call uncertain. The specimen sequenced was peripheral blood. The sequence was collected from a man aged 30 to 39 with active or convalescent COVID-19. For the CDR3, the DNA is TGTGCCAGCAGCCAAGAGGCGGCTCCTAATTCACCCCTCCACTTT. This encodes CASSQEAAPNSPLHF.